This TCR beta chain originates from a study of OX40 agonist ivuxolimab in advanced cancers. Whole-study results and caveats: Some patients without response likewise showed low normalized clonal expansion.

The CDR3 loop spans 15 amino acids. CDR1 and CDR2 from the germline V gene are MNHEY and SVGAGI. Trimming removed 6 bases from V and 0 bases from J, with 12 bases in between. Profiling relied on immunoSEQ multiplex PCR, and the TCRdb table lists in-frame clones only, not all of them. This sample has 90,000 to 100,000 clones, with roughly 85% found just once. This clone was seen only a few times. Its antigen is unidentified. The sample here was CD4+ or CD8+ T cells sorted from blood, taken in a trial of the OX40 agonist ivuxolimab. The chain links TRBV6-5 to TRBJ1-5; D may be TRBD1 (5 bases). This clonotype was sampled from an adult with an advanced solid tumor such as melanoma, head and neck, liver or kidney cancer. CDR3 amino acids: CASRRDFNSNQPQHF. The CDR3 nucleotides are TGTGCCAGCAGAAGGGACTTTAATAGCAATCAGCCCCAGCATTTT.